The clone carrying this TCR beta chain was detected once. What it binds is unknown. The entry originates in a study of a mutant IDH1 vaccine in newly diagnosed glioma. Method: immunoSEQ multiplex PCR; TCRdb's copy keeps in-frame clones and lacks some. The sample has tens of thousands of clones, approximately 92% seen once. In germline, CDR1 is SQVTM, CDR2 ANQGSEA. V was clipped by 6 bases and J by 6 bases, with 12 bases between them. The CDR3 has 12 amino acids. Time point denoted: week 35, safety follow-up. Each vaccine dose was 300 ug of mutant IDH1 20-mer peptide, with topical imiquimod. Eight vaccinations were given in weeks 1, 3, 5, 7, 11, 15, 19 and 23.

The chain links TRBV29-1 to TRBJ1-3; a possible D gene is TRBD1 (5 bases). The sample in question was PBMCs, obtained from a glioma patient whose treatment included an IDH1 peptide vaccine. This sequence originates from a man in his forties or fifties with glioma. In nucleotides, the CDR3 is TGCAGCGTGGGGGACGGCGTAAACACCATATATTTT. Residues: CSVGDGVNTIYF. Variable domain in full (rest from reference TRBV29-1 and TRBJ1-3): SAVISQKPSRDICQRGTSLTIQCQVDSQVTMMFWYRQQPGQSLTLIATANQGSEATYESGFVIDKFPISRPNLTFSTLTVSNMSPEDSSIYLCSVGDGVNTIYFGEGSWLTVV.